Below are 32 T cell receptor beta chains sequenced from a single sample in a study of Ad26.COV2.S vaccination and SARS-CoV-2 variants. The table came from immunoSEQ multiplex PCR; TCRdb's copy has only in-frame clones and leaves some out. The sample carries under 150,000 clones, just over 85% recorded once. The starting material was peripheral blood, obtained after recovery from COVID-19. These TCRs come from a human donor who had recovered from COVID-19.

This chain's CDR3 is CASSDSGQGREKLFF. Here the CDR3 DNA reads TGTGCCAGCAGTGACTCCGGACAGGGACGAGAAAAACTGTTTTTT. The J gene is TRBJ1-4, the V gene TRBV6-4, with 8 bases fitting TRBD1. Germline loops: CDR1 MRHNA, CDR2 SNTAGT. J gave up 8 bases and V 0 bases, and 5 bases lay outside the gene matches. The CDR3 is made up of 15 amino acids.

The V and J genes are TRBV13 and TRBJ1-5; D gene ambiguous. Per the germline V gene, CDR1 is PRHDT and CDR2 is FYEKMQ (reference sequence). The CDR3 is made up of 13 amino acids. V was pared by 5 bases and J by 9 bases, with 14 bases between. CDR3 in DNA: TGTGCCAGCAGCATACGACCCCTAGGGCCCCAGCATTTT. Translation: CASSIRPLGPQHF. Filled out from reference TRBV13 and TRBJ1-5, the complete variable domain reads AAGVIQSPRHLIKEKRETATLKCYPIPRHDTVYWYQQGPGQDPQFLISFYEKMQSDKGSIPDRFSAQQFSDYHSELNMSSLELGDSALYFCASSIRPLGPQHFGDGTRLSIL.

The chain has TRBV14 and TRBJ2-7; D is possibly TRBD2 (5 bases). This CDR3 has 18 amino acids. From germline, CDR1 is SGHDN and CDR2 FVKESK. V lost 4 bases, J lost 3 bases, and 25 bases lay in between. The CDR3 is CASSLYMGGQQKNYEQYF. For the CDR3, the DNA is TGTGCCAGCAGCCTTTATATGGGCGGGCAGCAGAAAAACTACGAGCAGTACTTC.

This chain links TRBV3-1 (or the pseudogene TRBV3-2) with TRBJ2-2, with D tentatively TRBD1 (6 bases). Germline CDR1 and CDR2: LGHDT and YNNKEL (reference sequence). This CDR3 is built from 15 residues. V was pared by 1 base and J by 4 bases, with 10 bases between. CDR3 sequence: CASSQGVGATGELFF. DNA of the CDR3: TGTGCCAGCAGCCAAGGGGTGGGGGCCACCGGGGAGCTGTTTTTT.

The rearrangement joins TRBV12-3 or TRBV12-4 to TRBJ1-6, with D unresolved. This CDR3 has 13 residues. V shed 8 bases and J shed 8 bases, with 13 bases lying between them. The CDR3 DNA follows: TGTGCCAGCTTACGTGCTGGGTATTCACCCCTCCACTTT. Protein: CASLRAGYSPLHF.

CDR3 DNA: TGTGCCAGCAGTGAAGCGCTCGGACAGTACTATGGCTACACCTTC. It encodes CASSEALGQYYGYTF. This chain joins TRBV6-1 and TRBJ1-2; maybe TRBD1 (6 bases). The CDR3 length is 15 residues. The germline V and J ends were trimmed by 0 bases and 3 bases, with 11 bases remaining between them. Germline CDR1 and CDR2: MNHNS and SASEGT.

V gene TRBV11-2 combines with J gene TRBJ1-2; 9 bases map to TRBD1. V lost 5 bases to trimming and J lost 0 bases; unmatched junction nucleotides: 4. Germline V gene lookup returns CDR1 SGHAT and CDR2 FQNNGV. This CDR3 is 15 amino acids long. CDR3 bases: TGTGCCAGCAGCCAGGGACAGGGAGCTAACTATGGCTACACCTTC. It is translated as CASSQGQGANYGYTF.

This rearrangement joins TRBV10-1 to TRBJ2-5; 8 nucleotides match TRBD1. J lost 5 bases, V lost 5 bases, and 10 bases had no gene match. CDR3 length: 15 residues. Germline V lookup: CDR1 WNHNN, CDR2 SYGVQD (reference sequence). This CDR3 reads CASSSRQGRLETQYF. CDR3 DNA sequence: TGCGCCAGCAGTTCCAGACAGGGGAGGTTGGAGACCCAGTACTTC.

The rearrangement links TRBV7-2 to TRBJ2-1, with 8 bases identical to TRBD1. V was clipped by 4 bases and J by 6 bases; unmatched bases: 5. CDR1 and CDR2 from the germline V gene are SGHTA and FQGNSA. The length of the CDR3 is 14 residues. The CDR3 DNA follows: TGTGCCAGCAGCTCGGACAGGGACCTCAATGAGCAGTTCTTC. Protein: CASSSDRDLNEQFF.

The chain combines TRBV5-6 with TRBJ2-2, with 7 positions matching TRBD1. This CDR3 is built from 17 residues. Unmatched junction bases numbered 15, after V lost 0 bases and J lost 10 bases. CDR1 is SGHDT, CDR2 YYEEEE, per germline. The CDR3 coding sequence is TGTGCCAGCAGCTTGGAGGTTGCTGGTCCAGGGGGTCAGGAGCTGTTTTTT. Protein product: CASSLEVAGPGGQELFF.

J is TRBJ1-2 and V is TRBV11-2; TRBD1 might be the D (6 bases). Between the trimmed V and J ends, which lost 8 bases and 3 bases, there was a span of 13 bases. The CDR3 length is 13 residues. Per germline, CDR1 SGHAT and CDR2 FQNNGV. The CDR3 coding sequence is TGTGCCAGCCGGGGGCGCCGGGACTATGGCTACACCTTC. This translates into CASRGRRDYGYTF.

The rearrangement links TRBV2 to TRBJ2-1; TRBD1 aligns across 12 bases. The length of the CDR3 is 15 residues. J gave up 9 bases and V 1 base, and 4 bases lay outside the gene matches. Germline CDR1 SNHLY, CDR2 FYNNEI. CDR3 loop: CASSEGGTGGGEQFF. The CDR3 bases are TGTGCCAGCAGTGAAGGAGGGACAGGGGGCGGTGAGCAGTTCTTC.

The chain links TRBV11-3 to TRBJ2-1; D call uncertain. V gave up 5 bases and J gave up 7 bases, with 12 bases separating them. The CDR3 is 13 amino acids. Per germline, CDR1 SGHNT and CDR2 YENEEA. The DNA of the CDR3 is TGTGCCAGCAGCCCCACCCTGGGGAATGAGCAGTTCTTC. This gives the protein CASSPTLGNEQFF.

The CDR3 loop reads CASSYQGVGANVLTF. The CDR3 region has the DNA TGTGCCAGCAGTTACCAGGGGGTGGGGGCCAACGTCCTGACTTTC. V gene TRBV6-5 combines with J gene TRBJ2-6; 7 positions agree with TRBD1. The J segment lost 4 bases and the V segment lost 2 bases, leaving 2 bases of the junction unmatched. CDR1 MNHEY and CDR2 SVGAGI come from the germline V gene. The CDR3 runs to 15 residues.

The chain has TRBV7-2 and TRBJ1-5; D is unresolved. CDR3 size: 16 residues. The germline V gene has CDR1 SGHTA and CDR2 FQGNSA. V lost 5 bases and J 6 bases, leaving 20 bases between the germline ends. The CDR3 sequence is CASSPRNRTAPQPQHF. CDR3 DNA sequence: TGTGCCAGCAGCCCGCGGAACCGGACGGCCCCTCAGCCCCAGCATTTT. The full variable domain, with the rest looked up from reference TRBV7-2 and TRBJ1-5, is GAGVSQSPSNKVTEKGKDVELRCDPISGHTALYWYRQSLGQGLEFLIYFQGNSAPDKSGLPSDRFSAERTGGSVSTLTIQRTQQEDSAVYLCASSPRNRTAPQPQHFGDGTRLSIL.

The rearrangement joins TRBV5-4 to TRBJ1-5; a possible D gene is TRBD1 (6 bases). The V gene lost 0 bases and the J gene lost 6 bases, with 10 bases spanning the gap. Germline-derived CDR1 and CDR2 are SGHNT and YYREEE (reference sequence). The CDR3 consists of 14 residues. As DNA, the CDR3 is TGTGCCAGCAGCTTGGCAGGGGAAGGTCAGCCCCAGCATTTT. Its protein product is CASSLAGEGQPQHF.

The chain joins TRBV5-8 to TRBJ2-7; no definite D call. The germline CDR1 and CDR2 sequences are SGHTS and YDEGEE. V lost 3 bases to trimming and J lost 4 bases, with 17 bases between them. The length of the CDR3 is 15 residues. The CDR3 bases are TGTGCCAGCAGCTCGTCTTATTGGGAAACATACGAGCAGTACTTC. It encodes CASSSSYWETYEQYF.

The chain is built from TRBV5-4 and TRBJ2-7; no clear D gene. This CDR3 comprises 13 residues. V was shortened by 0 bases and J by 4 bases, with 8 bases between the two germline ends. CDR1 is SGHNT, CDR2 YYREEE, per germline (reference sequence). The CDR3 DNA follows: TGTGCCAGCAGCTTGGACGGAATTTACGAGCAGTACTTC. This encodes CASSLDGIYEQYF.

The chain couples TRBV10-1 to TRBJ2-1; the D call may be TRBD1 or TRBD2 (5 bases each). Trimming took off 1 base at V and 9 bases at J, with 13 bases between the two ends. CDR1 and CDR2 from the germline V gene are WNHNN and SYGVQD (reference sequence). The CDR3 consists of 14 residues. The chain's CDR3 is CASSEFGVGAEQFF. The CDR3 DNA is TGCGCCAGCAGTGAGTTCGGGGTTGGGGCTGAGCAGTTCTTC.

The chain is built from TRBV15 and TRBJ1-4; no clear D. From germline, CDR1 is LNHNV and CDR2 YYDKDF (reference sequence). V was clipped by 7 bases and J by 2 bases, with 5 bases between them. The length of the CDR3 is 12 residues. For the CDR3, the DNA is TGTGCCACCACAGCTACTAATGAAAAACTGTTTTTT. Protein sequence: CATTATNEKLFF.

The V call is TRBV4-3, the J call TRBJ2-2, with D hard to call. Germline assignment: CDR1 LGHNA and CDR2 YSLEER. The V and J ends lost 0 bases and 5 bases respectively, with 10 bases between them. This CDR3 comprises 15 residues. This CDR3 is CASSQEVRTTGELFF. CDR3 DNA: TGCGCCAGCAGCCAAGAAGTCCGGACGACCGGGGAGCTGTTTTTT.

The chain employs TRBV14 and TRBJ2-5, with TRBD2 matching over 8 bases. The V gene end was trimmed by 4 bases and the J gene end by 2 bases; junction bases not matched to a gene: 6. This CDR3 is 15 amino acids long. Germline V lookup: CDR1 SGHDN, CDR2 FVKESK. The CDR3 DNA reads as TGTGCCAGCAGCCTCATAGCGGGGTCACAAGAGACCCAGTACTTC. It codes for CASSLIAGSQETQYF.

This CDR3 reads CASSSLPGLMPETQYF. The CDR3 nucleotides read TGCGCCAGCAGCTCCCTGCCGGGACTGATGCCAGAGACCCAGTACTTC. This sequence joins TRBV5-1 and TRBJ2-5; D may be TRBD2 (6 bases). Looked up from germline, CDR1 is SGHRS and CDR2 is YFSETQ. Trimming pared 3 bases from V and 4 bases from J, leaving 19 bases between. The CDR3 runs to 16 residues.

Judged by abundance, this clone is large. This chain joins TRBV6-1 and TRBJ1-3; D gene unclear. The CDR3 loop spans 13 amino acids. CDR1 is MNHNS, CDR2 SASEGT, per germline. V was clipped by 3 bases and J by 2 bases, with 5 bases between them. CDR3 in DNA: TGTGCCAGCAGTGAGTGGACTGGAAACACCATATATTTT. Protein sequence: CASSEWTGNTIYF.

This clone was counted once. The chain carries TRBV7-2 and TRBJ1-1; weak D call: TRBD1 (5 bases). Looked up from germline, CDR1 is SGHTA and CDR2 is FQGNSA. Trimming pared 1 base from V and 5 bases from J, leaving 23 bases between. CDR3 size: 18 residues. The CDR3 bases are TGTGCCAGCAGCTTAGGACATGGTTTCCGACGGGACCGGACTGAAGCTTTCTTT. This sequence encodes CASSLGHGFRRDRTEAFF.

The chain joins TRBV6-5 to TRBJ2-5; D call uncertain. The CDR3 runs 14 residues. V dropped 4 bases and J dropped 0 bases, with 9 bases sitting between them. Germline CDR1 MNHEY, CDR2 SVGAGI. The CDR3 DNA follows: TGTGCCAGCAGTTCGCCCCGGGACCAAGAGACCCAGTACTTC. Residues: CASSSPRDQETQYF.

The chain links TRBV5-1 to TRBJ1-1; no firm D call. V was trimmed by 2 bases and J by 4 bases, leaving 6 bases between them. The CDR3 spans 12 residues. The V gene's germline CDR1 is SGHRS and CDR2 YFSETQ. CDR3 DNA sequence: TGCGCCAGCAGCTTCTCGACCACTGAAGCTTTCTTT. Protein product: CASSFSTTEAFF.

The chain joins TRBV12-3 or TRBV12-4 to TRBJ2-7, with D tentatively TRBD2 (7 bases). Trimming shortened V by 7 bases and J by 5 bases, and 15 bases separated the two germline ends. The CDR3 is 13 residues long. CDR3 residues: CASTGGPSDEQYF. In DNA, the CDR3 is TGTGCCAGCACCGGGGGGCCCTCAGACGAGCAGTACTTC.

The CDR3 DNA reads TGTGCCAGCAGTCCCCGCGCCAGTTATCAAGAGACCCAGTACTTC. Residues: CASSPRASYQETQYF. The chain uses TRBV28 and TRBJ2-5; D uncertain. CDR1 is MDHEN, CDR2 SYDVKM, per germline. The CDR3 runs to 15 residues. Trimming stripped 5 bases from V and 2 bases from J, with 15 bases between.

This sequence joins TRBV7-2 and TRBJ1-4, with 7 bases that match TRBD1. The V and J ends lost 5 bases and 5 bases, in that order; junction bases with no gene match: 5. Germline CDR1 is SGHTA and CDR2 is FQGNSA. The CDR3 length is 14 residues. The CDR3 DNA reads TGTGCCAGCAGCCCGGGACAGCCAAATGAAAAACTGTTTTTT. This translates into CASSPGQPNEKLFF.

This clone was observed once. The CDR3 region has the DNA TGTGCCAGTAGTACTGACAGGGGAGGCAATCAGCCCCAGCATTTT. Translating it yields CASSTDRGGNQPQHF. V and J are TRBV19 and TRBJ1-5, with 8 bases that match TRBD1. In germline, CDR1 is LNHDA, CDR2 SQIVND (reference sequence). CDR3 length: 15 amino acids. The junction had 4 bases not matched to a gene; V was cut back by 4 bases and J by 2 bases.

This chain connects TRBV27 to TRBJ1-6; D not certain. The germline V gene has CDR1 MNHEY and CDR2 SMNVEV (reference sequence). This CDR3 has 14 amino acids. V lost 3 bases and J lost 7, with 10 bases in between. The CDR3: CASSFAGSNSPLHF. The CDR3 nucleotides are TGTGCCAGCAGTTTCGCTGGGTCAAATTCACCCCTCCACTTT.